What follows describes a single T cell receptor (beta chain). This sample is part of a study of blood T cell repertoires in COVID-19. Study-level information: COVID-19 samples collected from the United States, Italy and Spain covered acute and convalescent phases. PBMCs, B-cell-depleted T cells, or T cells provided the cDNA or gDNA that made up the material.

Source study methods: Researchers report that nucleated cell counts were estimated from reference gene primer amplification. Some clones are missing from TCRdb's copy, which holds only in-frame ones; the method was immunoSEQ multiplex PCR. V, J and clone size reflect that table, while D and trimming were determined from the DNA. The table records roughly 38,000 clones, just under 80% of them present only once. There are 16 residues in the CDR3. V was clipped by 9 bases and J by 5 bases; unmatched bases: 13. Germline loops: CDR1 KGHDR, CDR2 SFDVKD. The chain is built from TRBV24-1 and TRBJ2-5; TRBD1 agrees at 11 bases. Source material: peripheral blood. This TCR was sampled from a man aged 55 to 70 with acute or convalescent COVID-19. As DNA, the CDR3 is TGTGCCACCGAAAGAGGACAGGGGGCGCGTGGGGAGACCCAGTACTTC. Its translation: CATERGQGARGETQYF.